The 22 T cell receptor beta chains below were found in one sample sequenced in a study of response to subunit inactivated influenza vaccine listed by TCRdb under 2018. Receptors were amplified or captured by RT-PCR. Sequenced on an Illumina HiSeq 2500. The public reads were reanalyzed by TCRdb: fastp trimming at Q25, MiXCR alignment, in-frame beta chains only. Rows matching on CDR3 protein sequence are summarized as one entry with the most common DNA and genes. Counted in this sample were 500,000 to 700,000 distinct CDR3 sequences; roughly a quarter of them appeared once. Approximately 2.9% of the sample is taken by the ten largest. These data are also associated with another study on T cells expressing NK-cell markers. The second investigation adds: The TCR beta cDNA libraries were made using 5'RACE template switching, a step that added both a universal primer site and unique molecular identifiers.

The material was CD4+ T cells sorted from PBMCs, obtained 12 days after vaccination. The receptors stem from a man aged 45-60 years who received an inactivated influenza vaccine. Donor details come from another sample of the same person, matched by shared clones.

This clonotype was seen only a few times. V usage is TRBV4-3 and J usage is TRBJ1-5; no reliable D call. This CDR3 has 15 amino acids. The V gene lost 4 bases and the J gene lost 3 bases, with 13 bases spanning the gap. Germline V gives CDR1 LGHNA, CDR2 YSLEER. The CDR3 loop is CASSPGRRVNQPQHF. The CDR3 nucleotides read TGCGCCAGCAGCCCAGGTAGAAGGGTCAATCAGCCCCAGCATTTT.

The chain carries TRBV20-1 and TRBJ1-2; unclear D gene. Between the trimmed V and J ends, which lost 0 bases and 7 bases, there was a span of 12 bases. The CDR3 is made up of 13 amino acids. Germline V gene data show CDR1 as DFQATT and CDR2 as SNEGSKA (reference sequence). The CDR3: CSARDNPGVGYTF. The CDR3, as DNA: TGCAGTGCTAGAGATAACCCCGGCGTTGGCTACACCTTC.

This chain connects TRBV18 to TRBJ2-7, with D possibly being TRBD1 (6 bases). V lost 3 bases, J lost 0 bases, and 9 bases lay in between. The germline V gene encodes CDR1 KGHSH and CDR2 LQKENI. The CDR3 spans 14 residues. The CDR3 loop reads CASSPLQGSYEQYF. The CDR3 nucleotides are TGTGCCAGCTCACCCTTACAGGGCTCCTACGAGCAGTACTTC.

This CDR3 reads CASSEGQGLNYGYTF. In DNA, the CDR3 is TGTGCCAGCAGTGAAGGACAGGGGTTAAACTATGGCTACACCTTC. This chain connects TRBV6-1 to TRBJ1-2, with 8 bases identical to TRBD1. Germline loops: CDR1 MNHNS, CDR2 SASEGT. The CDR3 is 15 amino acids. V trimming: 1 base; J trimming: 2 bases; junction bases outside the gene matches: 3.

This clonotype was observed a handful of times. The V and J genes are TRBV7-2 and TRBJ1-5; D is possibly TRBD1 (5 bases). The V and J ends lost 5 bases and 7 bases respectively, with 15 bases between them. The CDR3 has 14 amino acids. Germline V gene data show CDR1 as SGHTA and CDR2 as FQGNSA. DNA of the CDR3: TGTGCCAGCAGCCTAAGCGGGGGAGAACAGCCCCAGCATTTT. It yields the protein CASSLSGGEQPQHF.

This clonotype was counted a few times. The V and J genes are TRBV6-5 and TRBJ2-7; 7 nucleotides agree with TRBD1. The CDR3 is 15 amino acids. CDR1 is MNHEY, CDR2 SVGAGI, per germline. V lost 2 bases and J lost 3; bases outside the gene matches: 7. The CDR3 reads CASSYTGDPVYEQYF. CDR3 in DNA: TGTGCCAGCAGTTACACAGGGGATCCCGTCTACGAGCAGTACTTC.

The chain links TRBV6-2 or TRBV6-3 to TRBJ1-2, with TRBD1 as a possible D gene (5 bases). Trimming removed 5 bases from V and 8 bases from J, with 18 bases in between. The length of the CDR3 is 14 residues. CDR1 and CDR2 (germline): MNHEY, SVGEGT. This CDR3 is CASSPYRDLWGYTF. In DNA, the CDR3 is TGTGCCAGCAGTCCTTACCGGGACCTTTGGGGCTACACCTTC.

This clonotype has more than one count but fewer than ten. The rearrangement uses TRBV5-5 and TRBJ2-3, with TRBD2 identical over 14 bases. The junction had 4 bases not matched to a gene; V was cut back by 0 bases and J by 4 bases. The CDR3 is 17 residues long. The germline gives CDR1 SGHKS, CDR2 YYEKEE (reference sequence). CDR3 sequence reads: CASSLDRLAGGPDTQYF. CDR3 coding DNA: TGTGCCAGCAGCTTGGACAGACTAGCGGGGGGGCCAGATACGCAGTATTTT.

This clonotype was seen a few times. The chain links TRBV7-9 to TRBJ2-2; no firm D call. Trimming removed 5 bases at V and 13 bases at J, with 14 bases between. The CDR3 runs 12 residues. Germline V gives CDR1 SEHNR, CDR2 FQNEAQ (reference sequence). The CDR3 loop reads CASSRESERLFF. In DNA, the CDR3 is TGTGCCAGCAGCCGCGAGTCAGAGCGGCTGTTTTTT. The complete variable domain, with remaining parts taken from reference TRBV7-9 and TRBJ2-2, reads DTGVSQNPRHKITKRGQNVTFRCDPISEHNRLYWYRQTLGQGPEFLTYFQNEAQLEKSRLLSDRFSAERPKGSFSTLEIQRTEQGDSAMYLCASSRESERLFFGEGSRLTVL.

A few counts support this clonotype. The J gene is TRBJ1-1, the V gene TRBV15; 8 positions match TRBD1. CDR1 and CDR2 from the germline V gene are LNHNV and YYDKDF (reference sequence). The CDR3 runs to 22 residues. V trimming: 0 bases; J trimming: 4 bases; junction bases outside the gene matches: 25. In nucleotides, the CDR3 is TGTGCCACCAGCAGAGATTGGGCGGCGACAGGGGATGTGAGGCGGATGTCCACTGAAGCTTTCTTT. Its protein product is CATSRDWAATGDVRRMSTEAFF.

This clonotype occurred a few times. DNA of the CDR3: TGTGCCAGCAGCTTAAGACCGACAGGGGCGGAGAGAGTGGTGCTGTTTTTT. Its protein is CASSLRPTGAERVVLFF. The gene calls are TRBV7-2 and TRBJ2-2; 8 bases line up with TRBD1. CDR3 length: 17 amino acids. V dropped 2 bases and J dropped 13; count of bases not matched to a gene: 18. Germline V lookup: CDR1 SGHTA, CDR2 FQGNSA.

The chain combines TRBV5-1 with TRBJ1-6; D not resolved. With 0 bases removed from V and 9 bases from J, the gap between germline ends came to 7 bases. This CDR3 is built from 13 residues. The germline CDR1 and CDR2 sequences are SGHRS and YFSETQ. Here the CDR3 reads CASSLDSFSPLHF. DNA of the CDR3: TGCGCCAGCAGCTTGGATTCGTTTTCACCCCTCCACTTT.

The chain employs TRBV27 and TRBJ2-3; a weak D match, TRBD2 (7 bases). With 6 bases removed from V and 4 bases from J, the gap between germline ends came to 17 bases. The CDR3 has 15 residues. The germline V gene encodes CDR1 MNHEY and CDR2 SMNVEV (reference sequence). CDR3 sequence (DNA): TGTGCCAGCAGCGAGGGGGGGCGGGCCCCAGATACGCAGTATTTT. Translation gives CASSEGGRAPDTQYF.

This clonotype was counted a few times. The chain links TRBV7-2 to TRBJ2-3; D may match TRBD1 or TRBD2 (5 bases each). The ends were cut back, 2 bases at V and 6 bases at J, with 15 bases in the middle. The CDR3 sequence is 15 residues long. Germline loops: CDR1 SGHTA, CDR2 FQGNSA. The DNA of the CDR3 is TGTGCCAGCAGCTTAATGGGACCACCGACTGATACGCAGTATTTT. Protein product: CASSLMGPPTDTQYF.

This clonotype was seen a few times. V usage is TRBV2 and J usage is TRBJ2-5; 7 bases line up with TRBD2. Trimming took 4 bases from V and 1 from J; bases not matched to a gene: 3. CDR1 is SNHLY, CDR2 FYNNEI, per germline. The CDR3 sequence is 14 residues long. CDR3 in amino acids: CASSGAGAQETQYF. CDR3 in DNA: TGTGCCAGCAGTGGGGCGGGAGCCCAAGAGACCCAGTACTTC.

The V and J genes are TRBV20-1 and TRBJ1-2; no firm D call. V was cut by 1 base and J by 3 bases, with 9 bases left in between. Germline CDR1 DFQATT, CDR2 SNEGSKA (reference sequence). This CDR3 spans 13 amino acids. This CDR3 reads CSARVAGYYGYTF. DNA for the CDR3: TGCAGTGCTAGAGTTGCGGGTTACTATGGCTACACCTTC.

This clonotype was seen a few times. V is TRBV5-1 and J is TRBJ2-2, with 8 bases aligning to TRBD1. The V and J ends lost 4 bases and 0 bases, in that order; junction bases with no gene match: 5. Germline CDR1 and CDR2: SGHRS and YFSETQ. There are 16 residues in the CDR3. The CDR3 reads CASSLWDRSNTGELFF. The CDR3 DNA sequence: TGCGCCAGCAGCCTCTGGGACAGGTCGAACACCGGGGAGCTGTTTTTT.

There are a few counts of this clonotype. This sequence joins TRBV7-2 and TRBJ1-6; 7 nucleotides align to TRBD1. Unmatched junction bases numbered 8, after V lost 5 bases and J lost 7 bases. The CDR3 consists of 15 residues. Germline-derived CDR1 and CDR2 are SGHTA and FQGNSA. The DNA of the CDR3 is TGTGCCAGCAGCCCACAGGGGTTCGGCAATTCACCCCTCCACTTT. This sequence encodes CASSPQGFGNSPLHF. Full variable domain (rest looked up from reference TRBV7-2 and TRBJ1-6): GAGVSQSPSNKVTEKGKDVELRCDPISGHTALYWYRQSLGQGLEFLIYFQGNSAPDKSGLPSDRFSAERTGGSVSTLTIQRTQQEDSAVYLCASSPQGFGNSPLHFGNGTRLTVT.

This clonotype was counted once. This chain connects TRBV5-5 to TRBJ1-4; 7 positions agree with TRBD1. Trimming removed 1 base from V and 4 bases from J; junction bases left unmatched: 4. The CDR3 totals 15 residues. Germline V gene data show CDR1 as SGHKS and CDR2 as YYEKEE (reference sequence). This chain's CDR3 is CASSLKGAFNEKLFF. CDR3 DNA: TGTGCCAGCAGCTTGAAGGGGGCCTTTAATGAAAAACTGTTTTTT. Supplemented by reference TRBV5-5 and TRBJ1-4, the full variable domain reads DAGVTQSPTHLIKTRGQQVTLRCSPISGHKSVSWYQQVLGQGPQFIFQYYEKEERGRGNFPDRFSARQFPNYSSELNVNALLLGDSALYLCASSLKGAFNEKLFFGSGTQLSVL.

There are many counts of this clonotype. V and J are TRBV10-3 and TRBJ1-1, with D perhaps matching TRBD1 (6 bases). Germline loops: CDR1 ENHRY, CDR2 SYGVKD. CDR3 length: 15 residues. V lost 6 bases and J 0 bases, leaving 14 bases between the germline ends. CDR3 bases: TGTGCCATCAGGGAAACAACAGGGATGAACACTGAAGCTTTCTTT. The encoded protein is CAIRETTGMNTEAFF.

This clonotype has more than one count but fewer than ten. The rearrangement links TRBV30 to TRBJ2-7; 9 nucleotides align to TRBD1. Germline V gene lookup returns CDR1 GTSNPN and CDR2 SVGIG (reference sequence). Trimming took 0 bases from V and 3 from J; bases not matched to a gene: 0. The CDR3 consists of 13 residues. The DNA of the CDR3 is TGTGCCTGGAGTGTGGGACAGGGCTACGAGCAGTACTTC. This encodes CAWSVGQGYEQYF. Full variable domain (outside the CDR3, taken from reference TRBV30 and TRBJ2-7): SQTIHQWPATLVQPVGSPLSLECTVEGTSNPNLYWYRQAAGRGLQLLFYSVGIGQISSEVPQNLSASRPQDRQFILSSKKLLLSDSGFYLCAWSVGQGYEQYFGPGTRLTVT.

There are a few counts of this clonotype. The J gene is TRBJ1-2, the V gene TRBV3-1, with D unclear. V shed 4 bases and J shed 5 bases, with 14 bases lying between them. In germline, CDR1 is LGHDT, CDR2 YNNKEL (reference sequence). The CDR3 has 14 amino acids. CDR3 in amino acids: CASSPPRASYGYTF. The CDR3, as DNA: TGTGCCAGCAGCCCACCCCGGGCTTCATATGGCTACACCTTC.